This T cell receptor (beta chain) was found in a study of cytomegalovirus exposure and HLA in healthy donors. Whole-study results and caveats: Common viral pathogens were later found to be apparently linked to several of the most significant clusters. Prediction of most subjects' HLA-A and HLA-B alleles by TCR beta sequences was reportedly accurate.

A multiplex PCR was run with 60 Vbeta primers and 13 Jbeta primers. Measured with immunoSEQ multiplex PCR; TCRdb has only the in-frame clones, and not every one. The table lists approximately 110,000 clones, over 55% of them singletons, with about 8.6% in the top ten. From germline, CDR1 is MRHNA and CDR2 SNTAGT. The CDR3 sequence is 14 residues long. Trimming pared 3 bases from V and 3 bases from J, leaving 10 bases between. For this clone: Its antigen is as yet unknown.

Sequencing was carried out using PBMCs. The receptor was derived from a man between 18 and 35 years old in good health and CMV-seropositive. The J gene is TRBJ2-3, the V gene TRBV6-4, with D possibly being TRBD2 (7 bases). The CDR3 here is CASSEGGPTDTQYF. The DNA for the CDR3 is TGTGCCAGCAGTGAGGGGGGGCCGACAGATACGCAGTATTTT.